Below, 23 T cell receptor beta chains from the same sample are listed, as sequenced in a study of Graves' ophthalmopathy and Graves' hyperthyroidism. CDR3 regions of TCR beta were amplified from RNA transcripts. The authors performed first-round RT-PCR with HTBI primers and then a second-round multiplex PCR. MiXCR, run by TCRdb on the multiplex PCR reads, gives a single entry per CDR3 protein. The repertoire consists of 340,000 or so distinct CDR3 sequences, with 17% occurring once and the leading ten covering around 12%. What was sequenced was peripheral blood. These receptors were taken from an adult man with Graves' ophthalmopathy.

This clonotype has at least ten counts. The chain uses TRBV6-1 and TRBJ1-5; weak D call: TRBD1 (5 bases). V dropped 8 bases and J dropped 0 bases, with 17 bases sitting between them. Germline-derived CDR1 and CDR2 are MNHNS and SASEGT. This CDR3 contains 16 residues. CDR3: CASGGDWYYSNQPQHF. CDR3 nucleotide sequence: TGTGCCAGCGGAGGGGACTGGTACTATAGCAATCAGCCCCAGCATTTT.

The sample holds many counts of this clonotype. The J gene is TRBJ2-7, the V gene TRBV12-3 or TRBV12-4; D possibly corresponds to TRBD1 (5 bases). This CDR3 is built from 13 residues. V was pared by 7 bases and J by 1 base, with 11 bases between. Here the CDR3 reads CASTFRVSYEQYF. CDR3 bases: TGTGCCAGCACGTTCAGGGTATCCTACGAGCAGTACTTC.

This clonotype has just a few counts. A much more abundant neighbour one base away suggests this may be a read error. The chain is built from TRBV30 and TRBJ2-2, with D perhaps matching TRBD2 (5 bases). The CDR3 has 14 amino acids. Germline V gives CDR1 GTSNPN, CDR2 SVGIG (reference sequence). The CDR3 nucleotides are TGTGCCTGGAGTGTACTTGGAGGCCCCGGGCAGCTGTTTTTT. Its protein is CAWSVLGGPGQLFF.

This clonotype occurred many times. The V gene is TRBV5-6, the J gene TRBJ2-7; 10 positions match TRBD1. The V and J ends lost 0 bases and 4 bases, in that order; junction bases with no gene match: 4. CDR1 is SGHDT and CDR2 is YYEEEE in the germline V gene. The CDR3 has 15 residues. The CDR3 DNA is TGTGCCAGCAGCTTGGAAGGGACAGGGGAATACGAGCAGTACTTC. Protein sequence: CASSLEGTGEYEQYF.

The V call is TRBV12-3 or TRBV12-4, the J call TRBJ1-6; a possible D gene is TRBD1 (5 bases). Trimming cost V 7 bases and J 7 bases, with 14 bases left between them. The CDR3 runs to 14 residues. Here the CDR3 DNA reads TGTGCCAGCACCACGGGACCGAGAAATTCACCCCTCCACTTT. This translates into CASTTGPRNSPLHF.

This clonotype came up many times. The chain carries TRBV6-5 and TRBJ2-7; D is possibly TRBD2 (6 bases). This CDR3 region has 15 residues. The V gene's germline CDR1 is MNHEY and CDR2 SVGAGI. The V and J ends lost 6 bases and 7 bases respectively, with 22 bases between them. Here the CDR3 reads CASRRDRGLMGEQYF. DNA of the CDR3: TGTGCCAGCAGACGGGATAGGGGACTTATGGGTGAGCAGTACTTC.

A remark on this clonotype: One junction end does not reproduce the germline sequence, and a read error may be involved. J is TRBJ2-7 and V is TRBV6-1; D not certain. This CDR3 region has 12 residues. In germline, CDR1 is MNHNS, CDR2 SASEGT. The DNA of the CDR3 is TGTGCCATCAGTCCAGAGGCGGACGAGCAGTACTTC. This translates into CAISPEADEQYF.

This clonotype was observed many times. The chain recombines TRBV13 with TRBJ2-7, with D uncertain. The CDR3 is 12 amino acids. CDR1 and CDR2 (germline): PRHDT, FYEKMQ (reference sequence). Trimming removed 0 bases at V and 6 bases at J, with 6 bases between. The CDR3 region has the DNA TGTGCCAGCAGCTTAGGGTTCGGCGAGCAGTACTTC. Its translation: CASSLGFGEQYF.

The rearrangement joins TRBV25-1 to TRBJ2-5; D is possibly TRBD2 (5 bases). Germline V CDR1 and CDR2: MGHDK, SYGVNS. This CDR3 has 14 amino acids. V was pared by 1 base and J by 5 bases, with 11 bases between. In nucleotides, the CDR3 is TGTGCCAGCAGTGAATTGCATATAGCGGAGACCCAGTACTTC. It specifies CASSELHIAETQYF.

This clonotype was seen ten or more times. The rearrangement links TRBV5-1 to TRBJ2-5; TRBD2 is a possible D gene (5 bases). Germline CDR1 is SGHRS and CDR2 is YFSETQ. The CDR3 spans 13 residues. V was cut by 3 bases and J by 2 bases, with 8 bases left in between. The CDR3 nucleotides read TGCGCCAGCAGCTCGGACTTACAAGAGACCCAGTACTTC. This codes for CASSSDLQETQYF.

This clonotype was detected many times. The chain recombines TRBV6-1 with TRBJ2-5; 7 bases match TRBD1. V was clipped by 10 bases and J by 1 base; unmatched bases: 15. Germline assignment: CDR1 MNHNS and CDR2 SASEGT. CDR3 length equals 16 residues. The CDR3 DNA reads as TGTGCCATTTTCATCACCCAGACAGGGCCCCAAGAGACCCAGTACTTC. Protein sequence: CAIFITQTGPQETQYF.

There are a few counts of this clonotype. The chain couples TRBV20-1 to TRBJ2-5, with 10 positions matching TRBD2. V gave up 5 bases and J gave up 0 bases; unmatched junction bases: 0. This CDR3 has 13 residues. CDR1 and CDR2 from the germline V gene are DFQATT and SNEGSKA (reference sequence). The CDR3 region is CSALAGDQETQYF. The CDR3 DNA reads TGCAGTGCTCTAGCGGGGGACCAAGAGACCCAGTACTTC.

This chain joins TRBV6-1 and TRBJ2-7; 8 bases align to TRBD1. The CDR3 has 14 residues. Germline CDR1 reads MNHNS; CDR2 reads SASEGT. Trimming at V came to 2 bases and at J to 6 bases, leaving 6 bases not matched to a gene. The CDR3 loop is CASSELGQGCEQYF. In DNA, the CDR3 is TGTGCCAGCAGTGAACTCGGACAGGGCTGCGAGCAGTACTTC.

The table lists this clonotype with many counts. The chain uses TRBV27 and TRBJ2-5; TRBD2 matches at 11 bases. The trim removed 5 bases at V and 3 bases at J, leaving 11 bases unmatched. Germline V gene data show CDR1 as MNHEY and CDR2 as SMNVEV (reference sequence). The CDR3 totals 17 residues. CDR3 sequence: CASSRTRLAGSKETQYF. In nucleotides, the CDR3 is TGTGCCAGCAGTAGAACCCGACTAGCGGGGTCAAAAGAGACCCAGTACTTC.

This clonotype occurred many times. The chain employs TRBV4-3 and TRBJ2-7, with 7 bases aligning to TRBD2. The ends lost 1 base at V and 0 bases at J; junction bases unmatched: 6. The CDR3 loop spans 16 amino acids. In germline, CDR1 is LGHNA, CDR2 YSLEER. CDR3 in DNA: TGCGCCAGCAGCCAAGGCCTAGCGGCTAGCTCCTACGAGCAGTACTTC. Its translation: CASSQGLAASSYEQYF.

This clonotype appeared many times. J is TRBJ2-2 and V is TRBV29-1; D gene ambiguous. Trimming cost V 0 bases and J 3 bases, with 5 bases left between them. The CDR3 spans 13 residues. Germline V gene sequence: CDR1 SQVTM, CDR2 ANQGSEA. The CDR3, as DNA: TGCAGCGTTGAAGATCCGGACACCGGGGAGCTGTTTTTT. Translated, it gives CSVEDPDTGELFF.

V and J are TRBV10-3 and TRBJ2-5, with TRBD2 identical over 7 bases. Germline V gene lookup returns CDR1 ENHRY and CDR2 SYGVKD. The CDR3 is made up of 17 amino acids. V gave up 0 bases and J gave up 12 bases; unmatched junction bases: 19. The CDR3 bases are TGTGCCATCAGTGAGTCGACCAGCGGGATGACCCCAGAGACTAAGTACTTC. Protein sequence: CAISESTSGMTPETKYF.

This clonotype was seen many times. One end of the junction is discordant with germline, which a read error may explain. This chain links TRBV9 with TRBJ2-2, with D hard to call. This CDR3 contains 12 residues. In germline, CDR1 is SGDLS, CDR2 YYNGEE. The CDR3 bases are TGTGCCAGCAGTGTAGGGCCCGGGGAGCTGTTTTTT. Residues: CASSVGPGELFF.

The V and J genes are TRBV7-9 and TRBJ1-1, with D unresolved. CDR3 length: 12 amino acids. Trimming took 8 bases from V and 4 from J, leaving 11 bases between them. CDR1 SEHNR and CDR2 FQNEAQ come from the germline V gene (reference sequence). CDR3 in amino acids: CASERTGTEAFF. In nucleotides, the CDR3 is TGTGCCAGCGAAAGGACGGGCACTGAAGCTTTCTTT. The full variable domain, completed using reference TRBV7-9 and TRBJ1-1, is DTGVSQNPRHKITKRGQNVTFRCDPISEHNRLYWYRQTLGQGPEFLTYFQNEAQLEKSRLLSDRFSAERPKGSFSTLEIQRTEQGDSAMYLCASERTGTEAFFGQGTRLTVV.

There are many counts of this clonotype. The CDR3 is CASSQAWAGGMNEQYF. The CDR3 DNA follows: TGCGCCAGCAGCCAAGCTTGGGCAGGGGGCATGAACGAGCAGTACTTC. V usage is TRBV4-1 and J usage is TRBJ2-7; 8 nucleotides agree with TRBD1. V lost 1 base to trimming and J lost 5 bases; unmatched junction nucleotides: 10. Germline CDR1 reads MGHRA; CDR2 reads YSYEKL. The CDR3 consists of 16 residues.

This clonotype was observed at least ten times. V gene TRBV11-2 combines with J gene TRBJ2-7; D not resolved. Per germline, CDR1 SGHAT and CDR2 FQNNGV. The CDR3 covers 14 residues. The V end lost 5 bases, the J end lost 1 base, and 12 bases lay between the germline ends. The CDR3 here is CASSQARTSYEQYF. For the CDR3, the DNA is TGTGCCAGCAGCCAGGCTCGAACGTCCTACGAGCAGTACTTC.

This chain links TRBV2 with TRBJ1-6; maybe TRBD1 (6 bases). The CDR3 is 14 amino acids. Trimming removed 6 bases from V and 7 bases from J, with 13 bases in between. Germline CDR1 is SNHLY and CDR2 is FYNNEI. The CDR3 sequence: CASSRRGTNSPLHF. The CDR3 DNA sequence: TGTGCCAGCAGCCGACGGGGGACAAATTCACCCCTCCACTTT.

This clonotype appeared many times. This sequence joins TRBV5-1 and TRBJ1-2; 7 bases align to TRBD1. This CDR3 has 14 amino acids. Germline V gene sequence: CDR1 SGHRS, CDR2 YFSETQ. Germline trimming cut 2 bases from V and 6 bases from J; bases unmatched to any gene: 7. CDR3 in DNA: TGCGCCAGCAGCTTTCGGACAGGAGGCGATGGCTACACCTTC. Protein sequence: CASSFRTGGDGYTF.